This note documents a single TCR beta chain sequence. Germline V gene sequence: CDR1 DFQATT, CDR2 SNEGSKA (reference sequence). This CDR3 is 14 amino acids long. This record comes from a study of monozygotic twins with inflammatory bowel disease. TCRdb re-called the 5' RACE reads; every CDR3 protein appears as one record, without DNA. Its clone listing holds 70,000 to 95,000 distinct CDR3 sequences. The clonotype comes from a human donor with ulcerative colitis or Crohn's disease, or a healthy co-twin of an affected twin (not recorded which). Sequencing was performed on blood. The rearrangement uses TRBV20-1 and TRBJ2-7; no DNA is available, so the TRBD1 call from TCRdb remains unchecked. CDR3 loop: CSAFSGQGRYEQYF.